The entry that follows covers one T cell receptor (beta chain) sequence. What it binds is not known. The data are from a study of T-cell memory formation after mild COVID-19. Study-wide results and caveats: A subset of responding clones appeared in pre-infection memory, suggesting cross-reactive memory joined. Chiefly within CM and EM were the contracting CD4+ clones; CD8+ ones were within EMRA.

One entry per CDR3 protein, called by TCRdb with MiXCR from the 5' RACE reads. The sample has around 440,000 distinct CDR3 sequences; roughly 18% are singletons. V shed 4 bases, J shed 3 bases, and the junction held 8 bases outside the gene matches. Germline V gene sequence: CDR1 GTSNPN, CDR2 SVGIG (reference sequence). This CDR3 has 14 amino acids. V is TRBV30 and J is TRBJ2-5, with 7 bases matching TRBD1. The sequence was obtained from an adult woman who had mild COVID-19 (a few samples of this study predate the infection). Cell type and time point are not known. Source material: PBMCs or a T cell subset sorted from them (not recorded which). DNA of the CDR3: TGTGCCTGGACCCCGACAGGGAAGGAAGAGACCCAGTACTTC. This sequence encodes CAWTPTGKEETQYF.